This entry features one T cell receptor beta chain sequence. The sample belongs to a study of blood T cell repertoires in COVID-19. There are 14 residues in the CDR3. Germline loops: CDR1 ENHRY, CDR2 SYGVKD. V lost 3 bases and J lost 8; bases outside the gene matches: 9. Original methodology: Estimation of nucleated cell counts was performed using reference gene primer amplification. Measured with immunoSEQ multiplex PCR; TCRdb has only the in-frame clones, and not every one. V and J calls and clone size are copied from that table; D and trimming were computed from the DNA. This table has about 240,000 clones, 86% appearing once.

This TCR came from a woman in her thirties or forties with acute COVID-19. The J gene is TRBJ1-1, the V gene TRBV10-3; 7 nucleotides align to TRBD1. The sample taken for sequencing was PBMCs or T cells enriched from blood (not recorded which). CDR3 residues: CAISESHRGREAFF. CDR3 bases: TGTGCCATCAGTGAAAGTCACAGGGGTCGGGAAGCTTTCTTT.